The rows below give T cell receptor beta chains drawn from one sample of a study of post-analysis software for immune sequencing data. TCRdb re-analysed the PCR reads in MiXCR, keeping a single row per CDR3 protein. The sample holds 650,000 to 850,000 distinct CDR3 sequences; approximately 50% are singletons and the top ten take 4% to 5.5%. What was sequenced was blood. Every receptor here comes from a girl between 5 and 17 years old with multiple sclerosis. Both conserved end residues are part of each CDR3. Fields, in order: V gene, clone size, CDR3 length, J gene, D gene, CDR3 DNA, CDR3 protein. A D gene is named only where the DNA matches it firmly. Clone size, where shown, is once, few, many, or a class for clones that have expanded.

TRBV14	.	17	TRBJ1-4	.	TGTGCCAGCAGCCCCCGAGCAGGGTTTGGAGCTAATGAAAAACTGTTTTTT	CASSPRAGFGANEKLFF
TRBV20-1	.	13	TRBJ1-1	.	TGCAGTGCTAGTCAGCAGGGGAACACTGAAGCTTTCTTT	CSASQQGNTEAFF
TRBV29-1	.	15	TRBJ1-4	TRBD1	TGCAGCGCCTACGAACAGGGGGCAGAGGGAGAAAAACTGTTTTTT	CSAYEQGAEGEKLFF
TRBV20-1	.	22	TRBJ2-7	TRBD2	TGCAGTGCTAGAAGCGCGAACGGGCTAGCGGGAGCCTACTGGGACCTTCACTACGAGCAGTACTTC	CSARSANGLAGAYWDLHYEQYF
TRBV4-1	.	18	TRBJ2-7	TRBD2	TGCGCCAGCAGCCAGGAGGCCTACTCTGCGGGGGGTTACAATGAGCAGTACTTC	CASSQEAYSAGGYNEQYF
TRBV12-3/TRBV12-4	many	16	TRBJ2-7	.	TGTGCCAGCAGTTTTGAGGAACCCCCAACCAACTACGAGCAGTACTTC	CASSFEEPPTNYEQYF
TRBV4-1	few	14	TRBJ2-1	TRBD2	TGCGCCAGCAGCCGTAGCGGGGGAGTCGATGAGCAGTTCTTC	CASSRSGGVDEQFF
TRBV20-1	.	15	TRBJ1-2	.	TGCAGTGCTAGAGTCCCGGGGCCCTCCGGCGGGGGCTACACCTTC	CSARVPGPSGGGYTF
TRBV29-1	.	15	TRBJ2-7	TRBD2	TGCAGCGTTGCTAGTGGCGGGAGAAAGGGTGGGGAGCAGTACTTC	CSVASGGRKGGEQYF
TRBV29-1	few	13	TRBJ2-7	TRBD1	TGCAGCGTTAACCCGGGACAGGGATCCGAGCAGTACTTC	CSVNPGQGSEQYF
TRBV20-1	few	16	TRBJ1-2	.	TGCAGTGCTAGAGAACCACGACGTACAGCTAACTATGGCTACACCTTC	CSAREPRRTANYGYTF
TRBV3-1	.	12	TRBJ1-6	.	TGTGCCAGCGGAGGGGGAACTTCACCCCTCCACTTT	CASGGGTSPLHF
TRBV29-1	.	13	TRBJ2-5	.	TGCAGCGTTGATCTGACAGTGCAAGAGACCCAGTACTTC	CSVDLTVQETQYF
TRBV29-1	.	12	TRBJ2-5	TRBD1	TGCAGCGTTAGAAAGGACAGGGGTGAGCAGTACTTC	CSVRKDRGEQYF
TRBV10-2	.	14	TRBJ2-5	TRBD2	TGCGCCAGCGCCCCCCCAGGGAGGGTTGAGACCCAGTACTTC	CASAPPGRVETQYF
TRBV29-1	few	13	TRBJ2-7	.	TGCAGCGTTGGCGGTAGGTACTCCTACGAGCAGTACTTC	CSVGGRYSYEQYF
TRBV27	.	16	TRBJ2-7	TRBD2	TGTGCCAGCAGGATCCTTATAGCGGGGGGTCGCTACGAGCAGTACTTC	CASRILIAGGRYEQYF
TRBV5-1	.	18	TRBJ1-1	.	TGCGCCAGCAGCTTGGTACGGACAGCCCAACCTTGGAACACTGAAGCTTTCTTT	CASSLVRTAQPWNTEAFF
TRBV12-3/TRBV12-4	.	14	TRBJ2-3	.	TGTGCCAGCAGCCCCGTAAAACCGTCGGATACGCAGTATTTT	CASSPVKPSDTQYF
TRBV9	.	13	TRBJ2-5	.	TGTGCCAGCAGCGTGGGGGAGCGGGAGACCCAGTACTTC	CASSVGERETQYF
TRBV3-1	.	16	TRBJ1-2	.	TGTGCCAGCAGCCAAGTGGGGGGACCGACAGGCCTTGGCTACACCTTC	CASSQVGGPTGLGYTF
TRBV2	.	16	TRBJ1-6	.	TGTGCCAGCAGTAGCAGGGCGGGCGCCTATAATTCACCCCTCCACTTT	CASSSRAGAYNSPLHF
TRBV29-1	few	16	TRBJ2-7	TRBD1	TGCAGCGTTGTCACCGCCCTGGGGACAGGGAGTAGCGAGCAGTACTTC	CSVVTALGTGSSEQYF
TRBV12-3/TRBV12-4	.	17	TRBJ2-7	TRBD1	TGTGCCAGCAGCGAACCCCAAGGGACAGTTTTGTCCTACGAGCAGTACTTC	CASSEPQGTVLSYEQYF
TRBV7-9	once	15	TRBJ1-1	.	TGTGCCAGCAGCTTGAGAGGGAGAGGGGGAACTGAAGCTTTCTTT	CASSLRGRGGTEAFF
TRBV12-3/TRBV12-4	.	14	TRBJ1-5	.	TGTGCCAGCAGTCAACAGGGCTACAATCAGCCCCAGCATTTT	CASSQQGYNQPQHF
TRBV5-8	few	15	TRBJ1-2	.	TGTGCCAGCAGCTTGGGACCTACGGGGTCCGGCGGCTACACCTTC	CASSLGPTGSGGYTF
TRBV6-1	few	16	TRBJ2-1	.	TGTGCCAGCAGTGGGCTTCAGGAAGCTTCCTACAATGAGCAGTTCTTC	CASSGLQEASYNEQFF
TRBV5-1	few	14	TRBJ2-7	TRBD1	TGCGCCAGCAGCTTCCGGGACAGGGAAAACGAGCAGTACTTC	CASSFRDRENEQYF
TRBV12-3/TRBV12-4	.	11	TRBJ1-3	.	TGTGCCAGCAGACTAGGAAACACCATATATTTT	CASRLGNTIYF
TRBV5-1	many	13	TRBJ1-5	.	TGCGCCAGCAGCTTGGATAGCAATCAGCCCCAGCATTTT	CASSLDSNQPQHF
TRBV5-1	.	18	TRBJ1-1	TRBD1	TGCGCCAGCAGCCCAGGGACAGGGGGTCTAGGAATGAACACTGAAGCTTTCTTT	CASSPGTGGLGMNTEAFF
TRBV7-9	.	16	TRBJ2-4	.	TGTGCCAGCAGCTCAGCCGAGCCTTCGGCCAAAAACATTCAGTACTTC	CASSSAEPSAKNIQYF
TRBV5-1	.	15	TRBJ2-7	.	TGCGCCAGCAGCTTGTATCCGCGTGGCTCCTACGAGCAGTACTTC	CASSLYPRGSYEQYF
TRBV9	.	18	TRBJ1-4	TRBD1	TGTGCCAGCAGCGTAGGCCTACAGGGGGCAGGAGCTAATGAAAAACTGTTTTTT	CASSVGLQGAGANEKLFF
TRBV20-1	.	15	TRBJ2-7	TRBD2	TGCAGTGCTAGCGCAACTAGCGGGTCAACCTACGAGCAGTACTTC	CSASATSGSTYEQYF
TRBV9	.	16	TRBJ2-5	TRBD1	TGTGCCAGCAGCGATACGGACAGGGGATACCAAGAGACCCAGTACTTC	CASSDTDRGYQETQYF
TRBV7-3	.	13	TRBJ1-5	.	TGTGCCAGCAGCTTCAGACCCGGCCAGCCCCAGCATTTT	CASSFRPGQPQHF
TRBV7-3	.	14	TRBJ2-4	TRBD1	TGTGCCAGCAGCTTAGGGGGGACAGGGGACATTCAGTACTTC	CASSLGGTGDIQYF
TRBV5-1	once	15	TRBJ1-5	TRBD1	TGCGCCAGCAGCACGCTGGGACAGAAGAATCAGCCCCAGCATTTT	CASSTLGQKNQPQHF
TRBV5-1	.	15	TRBJ2-1	TRBD1	TGCGCCAGCAGCTTGAGTAGACAGGGGTACAATGAGCAGTTCTTC	CASSLSRQGYNEQFF
TRBV5-1	few	16	TRBJ2-4	.	TGCGCCAGCAGCCCCTCCCCCTCAGGGTCAGAAAACATTCAGTACTTC	CASSPSPSGSENIQYF